Presented here are 6 T cell receptor beta chains from one specimen sequenced in a study of blood T cell repertoires in COVID-19. TCRdb's table, derived via immunoSEQ multiplex PCR, lists solely in-frame clones and lacks some. This sample has some 260,000 clones, with 88% found just once. The material sequenced was peripheral blood. The receptors originated from a woman aged 70 to 79 with COVID-19, enrolled during active disease.

This chain links TRBV3-1 (or the pseudogene TRBV3-2) with TRBJ2-5; D is uncertain. The V end was cut by 2 bases, the J end by 1 base, with 11 bases between. Germline lookup yields CDR1 LGHDT and CDR2 YNNKEL (reference sequence). There are 15 residues in the CDR3. The CDR3, as DNA: TGTGCCAGCAGCCAAATACTGAGGTTCCAAGAGACCCAGTACTTC. It is translated as CASSQILRFQETQYF.

The rearrangement uses TRBV5-1 and TRBJ1-2; the D is unclear. Per the germline V gene, CDR1 is SGHRS and CDR2 is YFSETQ. Trimming removed 5 bases from V and 0 bases from J, with 8 bases in between. This CDR3 is built from 13 residues. The CDR3 here is CASRATPNYGYTF. The DNA of the CDR3 is TGCGCCAGCAGGGCGACACCTAACTATGGCTACACCTTC.

A single count supports this clone. The chain joins TRBV9 to TRBJ1-2; D might be TRBD1 (5 bases). CDR3 length: 14 residues. Germline CDR1 and CDR2: SGDLS and YYNGEE. The V end was cut by 0 bases, the J end by 4 bases, with 10 bases between. The CDR3 DNA reads TGTGCCAGCAGCGTAGGGCAGGGAATCTATGGCTACACCTTC. Its protein product is CASSVGQGIYGYTF.

As DNA, the CDR3 is TGTGCCAGCAGCTTGTCTTACTCAGGGGCAGCTAATGAAAAACTGTTTTTT. This translates into CASSLSYSGAANEKLFF. This chain uses TRBV7-9 with TRBJ1-4; perhaps TRBD1 as D (6 bases). V lost 3 bases and J lost 3, with 17 bases in between. Germline V gene sequence: CDR1 SEHNR, CDR2 FQNEAQ (reference sequence). CDR3 length: 17 residues.

This clone was observed a single time. This CDR3 is CASSSPTGGNQPQHF. The CDR3 bases are TGTGCCAGCAGCTCCCCGACAGGGGGCAATCAGCCCCAGCATTTT. The gene calls are TRBV6-2 or TRBV6-3 and TRBJ1-5; 8 bases line up with TRBD1. The CDR3 covers 15 residues. Trimming took 6 bases from V and 2 from J; bases not matched to a gene: 6. Germline V lookup: CDR1 MNHEY, CDR2 SVGEGT.

The chain links TRBV27 to TRBJ1-2; TRBD1 matches at 8 bases. Germline loops: CDR1 MNHEY, CDR2 SMNVEV (reference sequence). The CDR3 totals 13 residues. The J segment lost 7 bases and the V segment lost 7 bases, leaving 8 bases of the junction unmatched. Written as DNA, the CDR3 is TGTGCCAGCACCCACCAGGGGGCAGTTGGCTACACCTTC. Protein sequence: CASTHQGAVGYTF.